One T cell receptor (beta chain) is described in this entry. As handled by the study authors: The assay estimated nucleated cells by amplifying reference gene primers. Assay: immunoSEQ multiplex PCR; the TCRdb copy retains only in-frame clones and omits some. V and J calls and clone size are copied from that table; D and trimming were computed from the DNA. In the table there are roughly 210,000 clones, about 88% of which are singletons. This specimen belongs to a study of blood T cell repertoires in COVID-19. Whole-study context: Donors in the United States, Italy and Spain gave samples during acute or convalescent COVID-19. In each case, the material was cDNA or gDNA derived from T cells, B-cell-depleted T cells, or PBMCs.

With V trimmed by 7 bases and J by 1 base, 5 bases remained unmatched. This CDR3 comprises 15 residues. Germline loops: CDR1 MNHEY, CDR2 SMNVEV (reference sequence). V and J are TRBV27 and TRBJ2-3, with 10 bases fitting TRBD1. This clonotype was sampled from a man in his 70s with acute or convalescent COVID-19. Sequenced: peripheral blood. CDR3 sequence: CASIRDRGGTDTQYF. In DNA form, the CDR3 reads TGTGCCAGCATACGGGACAGGGGAGGCACAGATACGCAGTATTTT.